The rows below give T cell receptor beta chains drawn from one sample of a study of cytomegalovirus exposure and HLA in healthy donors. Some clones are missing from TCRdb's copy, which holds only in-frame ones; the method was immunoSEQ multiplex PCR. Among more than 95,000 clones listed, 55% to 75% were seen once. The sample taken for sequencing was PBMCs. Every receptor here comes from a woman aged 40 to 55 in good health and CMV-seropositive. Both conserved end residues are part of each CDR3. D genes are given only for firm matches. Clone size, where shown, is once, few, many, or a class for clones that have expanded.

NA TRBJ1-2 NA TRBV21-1 CASSRATGDYGYTF TGTGCCAGCAGCAGAGCGACAGGGGACTATGGCTACACCTTC
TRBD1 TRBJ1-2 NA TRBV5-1 CASSLGQDRINYGYTF TGCGCCAGCAGCCTGGGGCAGGACAGGATTAACTATGGCTACACCTTC
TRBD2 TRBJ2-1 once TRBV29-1 CSGGSGSSYEQFF TGCAGCGGGGGGAGCGGGAGTTCGTATGAGCAGTTCTTC
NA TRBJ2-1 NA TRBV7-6 CASSLMFDVEGNEQFF TGTGCCAGCAGCTTAATGTTCGACGTCGAGGGCAATGAGCAGTTCTTC
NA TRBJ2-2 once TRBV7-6 CASSLRHSADADTGELFF TGTGCCAGCAGCTTACGTCACTCGGCGGATGCGGACACCGGGGAGCTGTTTTTT
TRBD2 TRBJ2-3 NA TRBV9 CASSVDGGVSTDTQYF TGTGCCAGCAGCGTAGACGGGGGGGTGAGCACAGATACGCAGTATTTT
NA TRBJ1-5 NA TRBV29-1 CSVGGPNQPQHF TGCAGCGTTGGGGGGCCAAATCAGCCCCAGCATTTT
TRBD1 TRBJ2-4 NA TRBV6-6 CASSFRQGENIQYF TGTGCCAGCAGTTTCCGACAGGGGGAAAACATTCAGTACTTC
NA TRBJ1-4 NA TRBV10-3 CAISEGGTIEKLFF TGTGCCATCAGTGAGGGTGGGACAATTGAAAAACTGTTTTTT
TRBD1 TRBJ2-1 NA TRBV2 CASKPGTESYNEQFF TGTGCCAGCAAGCCCGGGACAGAGTCCTACAATGAGCAGTTCTTC
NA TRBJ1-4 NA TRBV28 CASGLTGLGEKLFF TGTGCCAGCGGGCTCACAGGGTTGGGTGAAAAACTGTTTTTT
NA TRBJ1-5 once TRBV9 CASSVDEGDQPQHF TGTGCCAGCAGCGTAGATGAAGGGGATCAGCCCCAGCATTTT
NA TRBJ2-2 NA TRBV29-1 CSVRGGAGSNTGELFF TGCAGCGTTCGTGGGGGAGCGGGTTCGAACACCGGGGAGCTGTTTTTT
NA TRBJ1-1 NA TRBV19 CASSIWGRDTEAFF TGTGCCAGTAGTATTTGGGGGAGGGACACTGAAGCTTTCTTT
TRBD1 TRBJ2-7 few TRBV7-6 CASSLEGQGGYEQYF TGTGCCAGCAGCTTAGAGGGACAGGGTGGCTACGAGCAGTACTTC
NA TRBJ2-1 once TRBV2 CASGNRGERDNEQFF TGTGCCAGCGGAAACCGAGGCGAGCGGGACAATGAGCAGTTCTTC
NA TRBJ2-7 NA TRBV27 CASRNRQASTYEQYF TGTGCCAGCAGGAATCGACAGGCGTCCACCTACGAGCAGTACTTC
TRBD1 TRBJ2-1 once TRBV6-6 CASILTGTGTNEQFF TGTGCCAGCATCCTCACCGGGACAGGGACTAATGAGCAGTTCTTC
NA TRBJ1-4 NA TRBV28 CASSFQPDTEKLFF TGTGCCAGCAGTTTCCAGCCAGACACTGAAAAACTGTTTTTT
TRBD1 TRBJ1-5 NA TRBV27 CASSSFSPGQGGHQPQHF TGTGCCAGCAGCTCCTTTAGCCCAGGACAGGGGGGACATCAGCCCCAGCATTTT
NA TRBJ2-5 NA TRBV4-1 CASSPYPRTDQETQYF TGCGCCAGCAGCCCCTACCCCCGGACAGACCAAGAGACCCAGTACTTC
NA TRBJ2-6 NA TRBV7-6 CASSSPMEDSFLSGANVLTF TGTGCCAGCAGCTCCCCAATGGAGGACAGCTTCCTCTCTGGGGCCAACGTCCTGACTTTC
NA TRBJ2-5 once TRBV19 CASSTTLEETQYF TGTGCCAGTAGTACAACCCTGGAGGAAACCCAGTACTTC
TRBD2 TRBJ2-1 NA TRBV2 CASSWGLAGGGNEQFF TGTGCCAGCAGTTGGGGACTAGCGGGAGGAGGGAATGAGCAGTTCTTC
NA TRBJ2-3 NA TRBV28 CASSDGYGGTDTQYF TGTGCCAGCAGCGATGGGTACGGAGGCACAGATACGCAGTATTTT
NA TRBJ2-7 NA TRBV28 CASSFDLGSYEQYF TGTGCCAGCAGTTTCGACCTCGGGTCCTACGAGCAGTACTTC
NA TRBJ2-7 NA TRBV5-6 CASSFFLPDSDSYEQYF TGTGCCAGCAGCTTTTTCCTACCCGACAGTGACTCCTACGAGCAGTACTTC
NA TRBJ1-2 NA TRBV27 CASSLRPTANYGYTF TGTGCCAGCAGTTTACGGCCGACAGCAAACTATGGCTACACCTTC
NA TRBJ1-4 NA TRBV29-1 CSASGQGNGKLSF TGCAGCGCCTCGGGGCAGGGGAATGGGAAACTGTCTTTT
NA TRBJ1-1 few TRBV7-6 CASSLGQRNTEAFF TGTGCCAGCAGCCTTGGACAGCGGAACACTGAAGCTTTCTTT
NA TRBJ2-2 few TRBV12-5 CASGLTTGSNLRTGELFF TGTGCTAGTGGTTTAACTACAGGTTCGAATTTAAGGACCGGGGAGCTGTTTTTT
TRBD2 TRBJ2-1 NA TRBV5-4 CASSPGTSGYNEQFF TGTGCCAGCAGCCCAGGGACTAGCGGATACAATGAGCAGTTCTTC
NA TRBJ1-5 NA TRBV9 CASSVEGADFEPQHF TGTGCCAGCAGCGTAGAAGGGGCAGACTTCGAGCCCCAGCATTTT
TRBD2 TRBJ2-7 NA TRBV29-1 CSVGTSGSGRYEQYF TGCAGCGTCGGGACTAGCGGGAGCGGTCGCTACGAGCAGTACTTC
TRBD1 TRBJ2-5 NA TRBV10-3 CAISERQGEETQYF TGTGCCATCAGTGAGCGACAGGGAGAAGAGACCCAGTACTTC